These 4 T cell receptor beta chains were all obtained from the same sample, sequenced in a study of shared clonotypes between healthy human individuals. Profiled with immunoSEQ multiplex PCR; TCRdb holds only in-frame clones, not every one. Seen here are over 850,000 clones, around 78% observed once, and the top ten hold around 0.6%. The sample taken for sequencing was memory CD4+ T cells from PBMCs. Documented subset: CD45RA-negative fraction. The receptors were sampled from a man aged 18 to 30 in good health. Some clones in this sample may be carry-over from other donors' samples.

The chain uses TRBV28 and TRBJ2-7; 7 bases match TRBD1. The CDR3 extends over 14 amino acids. After removal of 6 bases from V and 2 bases from J, the junction contained 7 bases not matched to a gene. Germline V gives CDR1 MDHEN, CDR2 SYDVKM. CDR3 DNA sequence: TGTGCCAGCAGACCGACGGGACAGCCCTACGAGCAGTACTTC. Translation gives CASRPTGQPYEQYF. Full variable domain (outside the CDR3, taken from reference TRBV28 and TRBJ2-7): DVKVTQSSRYLVKRTGEKVFLECVQDMDHENMFWYRQDPGLGLRLIYFSYDVKMKEKGDIPEGYSVSREKKERFSLILESASTNQTSMYLCASRPTGQPYEQYFGPGTRLTVT.

This chain joins TRBV6-1 and TRBJ1-5; TRBD1 matches 9 bases. The CDR3 length is 17 residues. Germline-derived CDR1 and CDR2 are MNHNS and SASEGT. V shed 0 bases and J 7 bases; nucleotides not matched to a gene: 10. CDR3 sequence: CASSEALSQGAWQPQHF. The CDR3 coding sequence is TGTGCCAGCAGTGAAGCGCTATCACAGGGGGCATGGCAGCCCCAGCATTTT.

The chain employs TRBV28 and TRBJ1-2, with 7 bases matching TRBD1. CDR1 is MDHEN and CDR2 is SYDVKM in the germline V gene. The CDR3 is 14 residues long. V was clipped by 6 bases and J by 4 bases; unmatched bases: 8. CDR3 bases: TGTGCCAGCAGCGCGCAGGGGGTCCCCTATGGCTACACCTTC. It encodes CASSAQGVPYGYTF.

The chain couples TRBV7-2 to TRBJ2-4; D remains ambiguous. Germline V gene sequence: CDR1 SGHTA, CDR2 FQGNSA. V lost 5 bases to trimming and J lost 0 bases, with 8 bases between them. The CDR3 consists of 14 residues. The CDR3 protein is CASSAALAKNIQYF. The CDR3 nucleotides are TGTGCCAGCAGCGCGGCATTAGCCAAAAACATTCAGTACTTC.